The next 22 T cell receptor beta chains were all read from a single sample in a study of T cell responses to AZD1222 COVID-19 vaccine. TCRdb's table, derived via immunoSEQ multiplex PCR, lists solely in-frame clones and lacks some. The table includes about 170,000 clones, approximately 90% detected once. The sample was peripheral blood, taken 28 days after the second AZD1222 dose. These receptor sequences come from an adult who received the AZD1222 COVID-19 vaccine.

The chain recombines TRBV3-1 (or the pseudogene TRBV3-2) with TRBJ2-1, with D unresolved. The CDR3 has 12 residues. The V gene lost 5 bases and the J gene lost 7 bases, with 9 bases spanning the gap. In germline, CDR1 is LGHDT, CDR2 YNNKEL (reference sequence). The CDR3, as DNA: TGTGCCAGCAGCTACCCTGCTAATGAGCAGTTCTTC. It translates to CASSYPANEQFF.

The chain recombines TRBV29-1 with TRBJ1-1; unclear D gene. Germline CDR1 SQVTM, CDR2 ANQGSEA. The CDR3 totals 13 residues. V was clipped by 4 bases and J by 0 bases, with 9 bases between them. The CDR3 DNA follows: TGCAGCGTTGGAACCCGCATGAACACTGAAGCTTTCTTT. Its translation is CSVGTRMNTEAFF.

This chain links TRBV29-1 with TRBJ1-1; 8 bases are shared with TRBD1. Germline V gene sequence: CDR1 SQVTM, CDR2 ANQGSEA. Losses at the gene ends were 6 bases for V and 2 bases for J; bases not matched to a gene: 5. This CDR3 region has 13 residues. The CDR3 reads CSVRTGLNTEAFF. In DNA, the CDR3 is TGCAGCGTCAGGACAGGGCTTAACACTGAAGCTTTCTTT.

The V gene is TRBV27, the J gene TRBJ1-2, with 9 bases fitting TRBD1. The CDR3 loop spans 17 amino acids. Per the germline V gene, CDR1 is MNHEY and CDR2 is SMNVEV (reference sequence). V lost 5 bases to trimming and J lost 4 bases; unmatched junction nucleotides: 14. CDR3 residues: CASSLGQGFPLGYGYTF. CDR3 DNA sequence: TGTGCCAGCAGTCTCGGACAGGGGTTCCCCTTAGGCTATGGCTACACCTTC.

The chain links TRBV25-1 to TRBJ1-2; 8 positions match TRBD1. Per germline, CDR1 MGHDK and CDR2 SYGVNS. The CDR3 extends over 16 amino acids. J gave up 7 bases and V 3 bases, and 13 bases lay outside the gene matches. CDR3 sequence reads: CASSEAGGDTISGYTF. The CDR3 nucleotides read TGTGCCAGCAGTGAGGCAGGGGGCGATACGATTAGTGGCTACACCTTC.

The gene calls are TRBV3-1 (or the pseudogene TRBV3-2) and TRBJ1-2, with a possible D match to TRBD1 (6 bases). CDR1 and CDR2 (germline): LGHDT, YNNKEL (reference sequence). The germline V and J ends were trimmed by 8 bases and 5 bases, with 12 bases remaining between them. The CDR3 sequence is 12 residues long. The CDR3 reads CASGQIPYGYTF. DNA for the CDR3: TGTGCCAGCGGACAGATTCCTTATGGCTACACCTTC.

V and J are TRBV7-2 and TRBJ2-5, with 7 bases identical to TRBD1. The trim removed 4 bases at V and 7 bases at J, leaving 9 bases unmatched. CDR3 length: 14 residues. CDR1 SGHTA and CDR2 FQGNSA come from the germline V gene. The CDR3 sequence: CASSSTGTPRTQYF. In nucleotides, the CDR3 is TGTGCCAGCAGCTCGACAGGGACCCCTAGGACCCAGTACTTC.

CDR3 coding DNA: TGTGCCAGCAGCTTAGCGCGTACGGACAGGAGCTATGGCTACACCTTC. This codes for CASSLARTDRSYGYTF. V and J are TRBV7-9 and TRBJ1-2; 7 bases map to TRBD1. CDR1 is SEHNR, CDR2 FQNEAQ, per germline (reference sequence). V gave up 0 bases and J gave up 4 bases; unmatched junction bases: 8. The CDR3 is made up of 16 amino acids.

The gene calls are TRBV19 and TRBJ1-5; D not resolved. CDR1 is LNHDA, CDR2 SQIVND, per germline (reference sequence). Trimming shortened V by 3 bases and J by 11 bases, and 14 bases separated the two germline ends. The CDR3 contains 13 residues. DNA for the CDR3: TGTGCCAGTAGTATCGGGCCAGCCGAGGCCCAGCATTTT. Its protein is CASSIGPAEAQHF.

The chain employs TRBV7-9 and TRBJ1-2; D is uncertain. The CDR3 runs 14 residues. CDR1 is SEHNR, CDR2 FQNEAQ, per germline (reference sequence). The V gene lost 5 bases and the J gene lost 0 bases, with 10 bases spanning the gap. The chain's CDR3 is CASSLMQANYGYTF. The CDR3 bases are TGTGCCAGCAGCCTTATGCAGGCTAACTATGGCTACACCTTC.

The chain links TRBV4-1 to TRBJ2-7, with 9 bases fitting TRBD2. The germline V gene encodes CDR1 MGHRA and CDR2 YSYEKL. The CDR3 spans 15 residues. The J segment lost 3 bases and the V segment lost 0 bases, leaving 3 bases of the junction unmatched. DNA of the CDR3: TGCGCCAGCAGCCAAGAGGGAGCGGGGGGCTACGAGCAGTACTTC. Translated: CASSQEGAGGYEQYF.

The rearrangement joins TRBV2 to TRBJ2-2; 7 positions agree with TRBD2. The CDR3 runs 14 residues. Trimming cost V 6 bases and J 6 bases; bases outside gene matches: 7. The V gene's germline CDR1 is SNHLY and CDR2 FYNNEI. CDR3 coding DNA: TGTGCCAGCAGCGGCGGGGGTGCCGCCGGGGAGCTGTTTTTT. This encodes CASSGGGAAGELFF.

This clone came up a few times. CDR3 DNA sequence: TGTGCCACCCAGACGGGGATTTATCAGCCCCAGCATTTT. This sequence encodes CATQTGIYQPQHF. The chain combines TRBV19 with TRBJ1-5; D remains ambiguous. Deletions cut 10 bases from V and 5 bases from J, with 15 bases between. Germline V CDR1 and CDR2: LNHDA, SQIVND (reference sequence). The CDR3 extends over 13 amino acids.

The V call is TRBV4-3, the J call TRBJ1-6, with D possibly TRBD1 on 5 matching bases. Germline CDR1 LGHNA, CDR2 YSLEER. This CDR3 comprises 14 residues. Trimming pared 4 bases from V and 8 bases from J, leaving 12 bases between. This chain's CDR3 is CASSLRDVHSPLHF. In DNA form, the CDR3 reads TGCGCCAGCAGCCTTCGGGACGTCCATTCACCCCTCCACTTT.

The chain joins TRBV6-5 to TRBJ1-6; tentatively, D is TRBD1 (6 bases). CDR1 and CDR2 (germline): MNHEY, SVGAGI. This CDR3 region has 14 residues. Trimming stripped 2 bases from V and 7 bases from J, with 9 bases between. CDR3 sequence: CASSYEGGNSPLHF. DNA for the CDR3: TGTGCCAGCAGTTACGAGGGGGGGAATTCACCCCTCCACTTT.

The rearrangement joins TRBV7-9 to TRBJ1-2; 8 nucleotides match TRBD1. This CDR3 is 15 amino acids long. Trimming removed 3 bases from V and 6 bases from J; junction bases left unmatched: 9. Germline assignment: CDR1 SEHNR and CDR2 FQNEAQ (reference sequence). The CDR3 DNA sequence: TGTGCCAGCAGCTTGAATGGACAGGGCGTCGATGGCTACACCTTC. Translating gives CASSLNGQGVDGYTF.

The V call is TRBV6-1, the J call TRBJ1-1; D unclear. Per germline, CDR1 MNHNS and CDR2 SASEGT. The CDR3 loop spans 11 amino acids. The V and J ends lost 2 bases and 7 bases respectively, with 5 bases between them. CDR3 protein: CASSEINEAFF. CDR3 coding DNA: TGTGCCAGCAGTGAAATAAATGAAGCTTTCTTT.

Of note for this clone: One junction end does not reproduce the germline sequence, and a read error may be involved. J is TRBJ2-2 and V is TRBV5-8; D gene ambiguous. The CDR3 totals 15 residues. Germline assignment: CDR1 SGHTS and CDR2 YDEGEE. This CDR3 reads CTSTPLRSPGGELFF. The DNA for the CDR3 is TGTACCAGCACCCCTTTGAGGTCCCCGGGCGGGGAGCTGTTTTTT.

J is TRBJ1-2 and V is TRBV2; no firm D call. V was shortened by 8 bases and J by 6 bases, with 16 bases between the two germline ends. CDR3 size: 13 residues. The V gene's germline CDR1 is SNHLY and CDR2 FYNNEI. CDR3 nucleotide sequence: TGTGCCAGCTTAGGGATTGAAGGTAATGGCTACACCTTC. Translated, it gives CASLGIEGNGYTF.

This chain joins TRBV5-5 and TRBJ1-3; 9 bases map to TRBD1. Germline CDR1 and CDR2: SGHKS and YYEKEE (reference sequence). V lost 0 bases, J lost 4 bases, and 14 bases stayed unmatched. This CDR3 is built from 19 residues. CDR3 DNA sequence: TGTGCCAGCAGCTTGGGCGGACAGGGGTCTCGTAAATCAGGAAACACCATATATTTT. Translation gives CASSLGGQGSRKSGNTIYF.

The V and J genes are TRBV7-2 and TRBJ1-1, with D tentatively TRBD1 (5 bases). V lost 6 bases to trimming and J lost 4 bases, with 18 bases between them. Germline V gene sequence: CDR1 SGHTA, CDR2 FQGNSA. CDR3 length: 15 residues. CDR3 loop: CASSRPRGLGTEAFF. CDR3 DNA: TGTGCCAGCAGTCGCCCTAGGGGCCTCGGCACTGAAGCTTTCTTT. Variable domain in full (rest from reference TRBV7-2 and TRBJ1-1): GAGVSQSPSNKVTEKGKDVELRCDPISGHTALYWYRQSLGQGLEFLIYFQGNSAPDKSGLPSDRFSAERTGGSVSTLTIQRTQQEDSAVYLCASSRPRGLGTEAFFGQGTRLTVV.

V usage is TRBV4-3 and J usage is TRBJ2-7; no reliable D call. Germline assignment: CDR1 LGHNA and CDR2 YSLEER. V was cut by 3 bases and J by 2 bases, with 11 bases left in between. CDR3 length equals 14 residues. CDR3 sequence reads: CASSQTTEAYEQYF. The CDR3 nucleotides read TGCGCCAGCAGCCAGACGACCGAGGCCTACGAGCAGTACTTC.